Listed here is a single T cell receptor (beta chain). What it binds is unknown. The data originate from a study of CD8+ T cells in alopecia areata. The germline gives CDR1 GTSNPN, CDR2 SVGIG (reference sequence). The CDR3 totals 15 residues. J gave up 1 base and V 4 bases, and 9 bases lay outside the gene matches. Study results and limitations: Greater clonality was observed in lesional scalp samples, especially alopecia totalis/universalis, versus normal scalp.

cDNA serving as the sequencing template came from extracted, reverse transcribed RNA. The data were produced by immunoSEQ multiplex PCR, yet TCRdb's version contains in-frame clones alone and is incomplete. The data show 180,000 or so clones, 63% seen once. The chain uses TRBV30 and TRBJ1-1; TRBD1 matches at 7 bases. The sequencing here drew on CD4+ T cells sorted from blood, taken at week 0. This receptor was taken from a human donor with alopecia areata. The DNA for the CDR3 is TGTGCCTGGACATGGCAGGACAGGACGAACACTGAAGCTTTCTTT. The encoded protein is CAWTWQDRTNTEAFF.